The 27 T cell receptor beta chains given below trace back to one sample, sequenced in a study of blood T cells in healthy people across ages. Primers used in a second PCR of about 7 to 12 cycles were a sample-barcoded 5' primer and a J-beta primer mix. TCRdb ran MiXCR on the 5' RACE reads and lists one entry per CDR3 protein. The sample contains some 1.6 million distinct CDR3 sequences, roughly 30% of which appear only once. The sample consisted of blood. The receptor source for this set is a young woman in good health.

This clonotype was seen only a few times. This sequence joins TRBV30 and TRBJ2-1; 7 bases are a match to TRBD2. Trimming removed 3 bases from V and 5 bases from J; junction bases left unmatched: 4. Germline CDR1 GTSNPN, CDR2 SVGIG (reference sequence). This CDR3 has 13 residues. The CDR3 sequence is CAWSGRSHNEQFF. The CDR3 bases are TGTGCCTGGAGCGGGAGGAGTCACAATGAGCAGTTCTTC.

This sequence joins TRBV3-1 and TRBJ2-3; 9 nucleotides agree with TRBD2. Losses at the gene ends were 8 bases for V and 6 bases for J; bases not matched to a gene: 18. The CDR3 spans 17 residues. Per the germline V gene, CDR1 is LGHDT and CDR2 is YNNKEL (reference sequence). Written as DNA, the CDR3 is TGTGCCAGCGGCCTACGTTCTACGGCGGGAGGGTGGGATACGCAGTATTTT. As protein: CASGLRSTAGGWDTQYF.

This clonotype has at least ten counts. The rearrangement joins TRBV13 to TRBJ2-4; D not resolved. This CDR3 comprises 15 residues. CDR1 is PRHDT, CDR2 FYEKMQ, per germline (reference sequence). The germline V and J ends were trimmed by 3 bases and 6 bases, with 15 bases remaining between them. CDR3 sequence: CASSLAPSEGNIQYF. For the CDR3, the DNA is TGTGCCAGCAGCTTGGCCCCTTCGGAAGGAAACATTCAGTACTTC.

There are many counts of this clonotype. The J gene is TRBJ2-3, the V gene TRBV7-9; D could derive from TRBD1 or TRBD2 (5 bases each). The length of the CDR3 is 13 residues. Trimming cost V 5 bases and J 6 bases, with 12 bases left between them. Germline V CDR1 and CDR2: SEHNR, FQNEAQ (reference sequence). For the CDR3, the DNA is TGTGCCAGCAGCGGGGACCTCGAGGATACGCAGTATTTT. It is translated as CASSGDLEDTQYF.

Worth noting for this clonotype: A single base separates this from a much larger clone, so it may be a read error. J is TRBJ2-1 and V is TRBV6-5; D is ambiguous. Germline V gene data show CDR1 as MNHEY and CDR2 as SVGAGI. CDR3 length: 13 amino acids. The CDR3 DNA is TGTACCAGCAGTTACGGTCTCTACAATGAGCAGTTCTTC. Its protein is CTSSYGLYNEQFF.

This chain joins TRBV9 and TRBJ1-2; D is ambiguous. CDR1 is SGDLS and CDR2 is YYNGEE in the germline V gene. This CDR3 is 14 amino acids long. V was clipped by 7 bases and J by 8 bases, with 21 bases between them. The CDR3 protein is CASSEGDRLGGYTF. CDR3 nucleotides: TGTGCCAGCTCGGAAGGAGACCGTTTAGGGGGCTACACCTTC.

The chain combines TRBV7-2 with TRBJ2-3; 11 nucleotides line up with TRBD2. Germline V CDR1 and CDR2: SGHTA, FQGNSA. The CDR3 totals 16 residues. The V gene end was trimmed by 5 bases and the J gene end by 1 base; junction bases not matched to a gene: 5. CDR3 sequence (DNA): TGTGCCAGCAGCCGATTACTAGCGGGGGGCACAGATACGCAGTATTTT. It specifies CASSRLLAGGTDTQYF. The full variable domain, completed using reference TRBV7-2 and TRBJ2-3, is GAGVSQSPSNKVTEKGKDVELRCDPISGHTALYWYRQSLGQGLEFLIYFQGNSAPDKSGLPSDRFSAERTGGSVSTLTIQRTQQEDSAVYLCASSRLLAGGTDTQYFGPGTRLTVL.

Regarding this clonotype: The junction and the germline gene differ at one end; a read error may be behind it. The genes are TRBV18 and TRBJ2-7; TRBD2 matches at 9 bases. Germline V CDR1 and CDR2: KGHSH, LQKENI. This CDR3 has 15 residues. The CDR3 coding sequence is TGTGCCAGCTCACCGGATAGCGGGAGCTCCTGCGAGCAGTACTTC. It specifies CASSPDSGSSCEQYF. The full variable domain, rest sourced from reference TRBV18 and TRBJ2-7, is NAGVMQNPRHLVRRRGQEARLRCSPMKGHSHVYWYRQLPEEGLKFMVYLQKENIIDESGMPKERFSAEFPKEGPSILRIQQVVRGDSAAYFCASSPDSGSSCEQYFGPGTRLTVT.

This clonotype was picked up a small number of times. The rearrangement links TRBV3-1 to TRBJ2-1; 9 bases agree with TRBD2. With V trimmed by 3 bases and J by 0 bases, 6 bases remained unmatched. The CDR3 extends over 17 amino acids. Looked up from germline, CDR1 is LGHDT and CDR2 is YNNKEL (reference sequence). CDR3 in amino acids: CASSHYSGSPSYNEQFF. CDR3 DNA sequence: TGTGCCAGCAGCCATTATAGCGGGAGCCCCTCCTACAATGAGCAGTTCTTC.

This clonotype occurred a few times. The chain employs TRBV2 and TRBJ2-7, with D possibly being TRBD1 (7 bases). Germline CDR1 reads SNHLY; CDR2 reads FYNNEI. Trimming took off 10 bases at V and 7 bases at J, with 20 bases between the two ends. The CDR3 runs to 13 residues. CDR3 nucleotides: TGTGCCACCCGGGACAGCGGGCCGGGAGAGCAGTACTTC. It codes for CATRDSGPGEQYF.

This chain links TRBV6-2 or TRBV6-3 with TRBJ2-5, with TRBD1 as a possible D gene (6 bases). Trimming shortened V by 0 bases and J by 0 bases, and 17 bases separated the two germline ends. The CDR3 length is 18 residues. Germline assignment: CDR1 MNHEY and CDR2 SVGEGT. CDR3: CASSYSRQGISYQETQYF. DNA for the CDR3: TGTGCCAGCAGTTACTCGCGTCAGGGGATAAGCTACCAAGAGACCCAGTACTTC.

As regards this clonotype: One junction end disagrees with the germline gene, perhaps due to a read error. The chain is built from TRBV15 and TRBJ1-4; tentative D call: TRBD1 (6 bases). CDR1 and CDR2 from the germline V gene are LNHNV and YYDKDF (reference sequence). This CDR3 is 15 amino acids long. The CDR3 DNA is TGTGCCACCAGCAGAGACTACAGACAGGACGAAAAACTGTGTTTT. The encoded protein is CATSRDYRQDEKLCF.

The rearrangement uses TRBV7-9 and TRBJ1-2; D remains ambiguous. The CDR3 has 15 amino acids. Germline loops: CDR1 SEHNR, CDR2 FQNEAQ (reference sequence). V was pared by 10 bases and J by 8 bases, with 26 bases between. CDR3 region: CANTSFGSLAGGYTF. CDR3 nucleotide sequence: TGTGCCAACACCTCCTTCGGGAGCCTCGCTGGGGGCTACACCTTC.

This chain uses TRBV24-1 with TRBJ2-2; D is tentatively TRBD1 or TRBD2 (5 bases each). V lost 5 bases and J lost 4, with 10 bases in between. The CDR3 totals 14 residues. The V gene's germline CDR1 is KGHDR and CDR2 SFDVKD. CDR3 residues: CATSVQGATGELFF. The CDR3 DNA reads as TGTGCCACCAGTGTTCAGGGAGCCACCGGGGAGCTGTTTTTT.

This clonotype was picked up one time. The J gene is TRBJ2-7, the V gene TRBV9, with 8 positions matching TRBD1. The CDR3 runs 16 residues. Germline V gives CDR1 SGDLS, CDR2 YYNGEE. V shed 5 bases and J 0 bases; nucleotides not matched to a gene: 10. The CDR3 bases are TGTGCCAGCAGTTTAGCAGGGGGCGCGGACTCCTACGAGCAGTACTTC. Amino acids: CASSLAGGADSYEQYF. Together with reference TRBV9 and TRBJ2-7, the CDR3 gives the full variable domain: DSGVTQTPKHLITATGQRVTLRCSPRSGDLSVYWYQQSLDQGLQFLIQYYNGEERAKGNILERFSAQQFPDLHSELNLSSLELGDSALYFCASSLAGGADSYEQYFGPGTRLTVT.

Turning to this clonotype: Relative to the germline gene, one junction end is altered; a read error may explain this. The CDR3 bases are TGTGCCGGCAGTTTGGGCGGGAGAGTAGATACGCAGTATTTT. This sequence encodes CAGSLGGRVDTQYF. The V and J genes are TRBV27 and TRBJ2-3, with 7 bases lining up with TRBD2. CDR3 length equals 14 residues. Germline V gene data show CDR1 as MNHEY and CDR2 as SMNVEV (reference sequence).

This clonotype showed up just a few times. The chain joins TRBV3-1 to TRBJ2-7; no definite D call. The ends were cut back, 0 bases at V and 4 bases at J, with 16 bases in the middle. The length of the CDR3 is 16 residues. Per the germline V gene, CDR1 is LGHDT and CDR2 is YNNKEL (reference sequence). CDR3 DNA sequence: TGTGCCAGCAGCCAAGATTTCTCTCCAACGGGTTACGAGCAGTACTTC. Its protein product is CASSQDFSPTGYEQYF.

This clonotype was observed at least ten times. The chain joins TRBV29-1 to TRBJ2-7; weak D call: TRBD1 (5 bases). Per germline, CDR1 SQVTM and CDR2 ANQGSEA. This CDR3 has 12 amino acids. The V and J ends lost 1 base and 5 bases respectively, with 9 bases between them. The CDR3 bases are TGCAGCGTTGAAGGGGGCCCTAACGAGCAGTACTTC. Translated: CSVEGGPNEQYF.

This clonotype turned up a few times. V gene TRBV10-3 combines with J gene TRBJ1-6, with TRBD1 as a possible D gene (6 bases). Germline lookup yields CDR1 ENHRY and CDR2 SYGVKD. The CDR3 spans 14 residues. Trimming pared 4 bases from V and 9 bases from J, leaving 13 bases between. The CDR3 nucleotides are TGTGCCATCAGTGCCTCAGGGGTGGGTTCACCCCTCCACTTT. Translating it yields CAISASGVGSPLHF.

This clonotype has only a few counts. The J gene is TRBJ1-2, the V gene TRBV27; 9 positions match TRBD1. Germline V gene sequence: CDR1 MNHEY, CDR2 SMNVEV (reference sequence). This CDR3 comprises 15 residues. V lost 5 bases and J lost 3; bases outside the gene matches: 7. The CDR3 sequence: CASSLTGGAYYGYTF. The CDR3 nucleotides are TGTGCCAGCAGTCTTACAGGGGGCGCGTACTATGGCTACACCTTC.

Notes on this clonotype: A read error may be the cause here, since a much bigger clone is one base away. The genes are TRBV10-3 and TRBJ2-1; 7 nucleotides align to TRBD2. The J call may be in error: the DNA end matches TRBJ2-7 better. This CDR3 spans 17 amino acids. Per the germline V gene, CDR1 is ENHRY and CDR2 is SYGVKD. The chain's CDR3 is CAIRDAREGAVYNEQYF. DNA of the CDR3: TGTGCCATCAGGGATGCAAGGGAGGGCGCGGTATACAATGAGCAGTACTTC.

Concerning this clonotype itself: A read error may produce the germline difference seen at one junction end. The CDR3 loop reads CAGSWGLGISSSYEQYF. The CDR3 bases are TGTGCCGGCAGTTGGGGCCTAGGGATTTCCAGCTCCTACGAGCAGTACTTC. The chain has TRBV2 and TRBJ2-7, with a possible D match to TRBD1 (5 bases). Germline assignment: CDR1 SNHLY and CDR2 FYNNEI. The CDR3 runs to 17 residues.

This clonotype was seen more than once but under ten times. J is TRBJ2-7 and V is TRBV27, with D perhaps TRBD1 (5 bases). Germline CDR1 reads MNHEY; CDR2 reads SMNVEV (reference sequence). V was shortened by 4 bases and J by 2 bases, with 12 bases between the two germline ends. This CDR3 has 14 residues. This CDR3 reads CASSWADSPYEQYF. CDR3 coding DNA: TGTGCCAGCAGTTGGGCTGACAGTCCCTACGAGCAGTACTTC.

To note about this clonotype: This clone may be a read error of a much larger clone one base away. CDR3 bases: TGCAGTGCCCTCCGGCCACTTAACGCAGATACGCAGTATTTT. It translates to CSALRPLNADTQYF. The chain is built from TRBV20-1 and TRBJ2-3, with no clear D. The CDR3 extends over 14 amino acids. Trimming left V 6 bases short and J 4 bases short, with 17 bases between. Germline CDR1 reads DFQATT; CDR2 reads SNEGSKA (reference sequence).

In this sample, this clonotype turned up a few times. The chain has TRBV25-1 and TRBJ2-2; TRBD1 agrees at 8 bases. Germline assignment: CDR1 MGHDK and CDR2 SYGVNS. V shed 3 bases, J shed 4 bases, and the junction held 16 bases outside the gene matches. The CDR3 totals 19 residues. The CDR3 loop reads CASSDHGQGRPLGTGELFF. The DNA for the CDR3 is TGTGCCAGCAGTGATCATGGACAGGGAAGACCCCTGGGCACCGGGGAGCTGTTTTTT.

This clonotype was seen a few times. The J gene is TRBJ2-1, the V gene TRBV6-5; no definite D call. Trimming removed 5 bases from V and 9 bases from J, with 23 bases in between. CDR1 is MNHEY, CDR2 SVGAGI, per germline. This CDR3 has 16 amino acids. CDR3 loop: CASSPALGRPRLEQFF. CDR3 in DNA: TGTGCCAGCAGTCCTGCTCTAGGGCGCCCTCGGCTTGAGCAGTTCTTC.

In this sample, this clonotype turned up a few times. The chain links TRBV20-1 to TRBJ2-1, with 9 bases matching TRBD1. This CDR3 spans 16 amino acids. Germline trimming cut 6 bases from V and 8 bases from J; bases unmatched to any gene: 17. Germline V gene lookup returns CDR1 DFQATT and CDR2 SNEGSKA (reference sequence). The DNA of the CDR3 is TGCAGTGCGGCTCCCGCAGCGGGACAGGGTGTTTATGAGCAGTTCTTC. Its translation: CSAAPAAGQGVYEQFF.